This T cell receptor (beta chain) stems from a study of T cells after yellow fever vaccination. Study in general: SMART-Seq v4 Ultra Low Input handled preparation of low-cell-number fractions. Findings of the study overall: After the booster, over 95% of CD4 and 88% of CD8 primary-response clones were re-detected.

J was trimmed by 4 bases and V by 7 bases; bases with no gene match: 6. This CDR3 is 14 amino acids long. Germline CDR1 reads MNHEY; CDR2 reads SVGEGT. This clonotype was detected only a few times. Antigen: not known. In TCRdb, the 5' RACE reads were re-called with MiXCR into one record per CDR3 protein. The sample yields around 590,000 distinct CDR3 sequences, approximately 13% seen once. The sample was PBMCs, taken on the day of the yellow fever booster vaccination. The V gene is TRBV6-2 or TRBV6-3, the J gene TRBJ2-1; TRBD2 aligns across 8 bases. The receptor comes from a man aged 25-40 years who received the YFV17D yellow fever vaccine. The CDR3 coding sequence is TGTGCCAGCACGGCGGGAGGCCTTTACAATGAGCAGTTCTTC. The encoded protein is CASTAGGLYNEQFF.